The 16 T cell receptor beta chains listed next were all sequenced from one sample in a study of T cells in localized non-small cell lung cancer (TCRdb year 2020). Library preparation was by the immunoSEQ multiplex PCR assay. Here the immuneACCESS table is served through TCRdb, limited to in-frame sequences with V and J called. Missing clones are a known gap in these copies; in checked studies unresolved V genes cover under half, and the rest lacks a known reason. The sample records about 25,000 clones, 75% to 90% of which are singletons. Approximately 6.3% of the sample rests with the top ten. This material consisted of peripheral blood, taken before any cancer treatment. Source of these receptors: a male donor at least 60 years old with stage II squamous cell lung carcinoma.

V gene TRBV6-6 combines with J gene TRBJ2-2, with D uncertain. Germline V gene sequence: CDR1 MNHNY, CDR2 SVGAGI (reference sequence). Trimming stripped 4 bases from V and 7 bases from J, with 7 bases between. The CDR3 spans 12 residues. CDR3 region: CASSSRVGELFF. The CDR3 DNA reads TGTGCCAGCAGTTCTCGGGTCGGGGAGCTGTTTTTT.

The chain employs TRBV18 and TRBJ2-7, with D perhaps matching TRBD2 (6 bases). The length of the CDR3 is 13 residues. V lost 3 bases to trimming and J lost 3 bases, with 9 bases between them. The germline V gene encodes CDR1 KGHSH and CDR2 LQKENI. This CDR3 reads CASSPWGVYEQYF. CDR3 in DNA: TGTGCCAGCTCACCTTGGGGGGTCTACGAGCAGTACTTC.

This clone was recorded once. This chain links TRBV10-2 with TRBJ2-3; 14 positions agree with TRBD2. The CDR3 is 18 residues long. V trimming: 7 bases; J trimming: 4 bases; junction bases outside the gene matches: 13. CDR1 WSHSY and CDR2 SAAADI come from the germline V gene. In DNA, the CDR3 is TGCGCCAGCACTCCCGGGACTAGCGGGGGAGGTTTCCCAGATACGCAGTATTTT. Its protein is CASTPGTSGGGFPDTQYF.

This clone was observed a single time. The chain has TRBV15 and TRBJ2-1, with TRBD2 matching 11 bases. The CDR3 consists of 16 residues. Unmatched junction bases numbered 8, after V lost 0 bases and J lost 10 bases. Germline lookup yields CDR1 LNHNV and CDR2 YYDKDF (reference sequence). The CDR3 loop reads CATSRDLAGGPSEQFF. The DNA of the CDR3 is TGTGCCACCAGCAGAGATTTAGCGGGAGGGCCCTCCGAGCAGTTCTTC.

The rearrangement joins TRBV19 to TRBJ2-7, with D tentatively TRBD1 (6 bases). The CDR3 spans 13 residues. The germline V gene has CDR1 LNHDA and CDR2 SQIVND (reference sequence). The V and J ends lost 6 bases and 4 bases respectively, with 13 bases between them. The CDR3 loop reads CASSTGIPYEQYF. The CDR3, as DNA: TGTGCCAGTAGCACAGGGATTCCTTACGAGCAGTACTTC.

The chain uses TRBV25-1 and TRBJ2-1; D is uncertain. CDR1 is MGHDK, CDR2 SYGVNS, per germline. Trimming shortened V by 4 bases and J by 6 bases, and 16 bases separated the two germline ends. The CDR3 runs 15 residues. As DNA, the CDR3 is TGTGCCAGCAGTGTCCCTCTAACGGTTTCCAATGAGCAGTTCTTC. Protein sequence: CASSVPLTVSNEQFF.

CDR3 nucleotides: TGTGCCAGCAGTGTAGGAGGCCCCTTTAATGAGCAGTTCTTC. It translates to CASSVGGPFNEQFF. The J gene is TRBJ2-1, the V gene TRBV2, with D perhaps matching TRBD2 (5 bases). This CDR3 contains 14 residues. V dropped 4 bases and J dropped 7 bases, with 14 bases sitting between them. Germline lookup yields CDR1 SNHLY and CDR2 FYNNEI.

The genes are TRBV29-1 and TRBJ2-1; D not certain. The CDR3 covers 15 residues. V was clipped by 1 base and J by 0 bases, with 10 bases between them. Germline CDR1 reads SQVTM; CDR2 reads ANQGSEA. The CDR3 here is CSVEGADVSYNEQFF. The CDR3 coding sequence is TGCAGCGTTGAAGGCGCAGACGTCTCCTACAATGAGCAGTTCTTC.

The chain uses TRBV15 and TRBJ2-7, with 10 positions matching TRBD1. CDR1 LNHNV and CDR2 YYDKDF come from the germline V gene (reference sequence). This CDR3 has 14 residues. Unmatched junction bases numbered 0, after V lost 1 base and J lost 3 bases. The CDR3 here is CATSRGTGGYEQYF. The CDR3 coding sequence is TGTGCCACCAGCAGAGGGACAGGGGGCTACGAGCAGTACTTC. The full variable domain, with the rest looked up from reference TRBV15 and TRBJ2-7, is DAMVIQNPRYQVTQFGKPVTLSCSQTLNHNVMYWYQQKSSQAPKLLFHYYDKDFNNEADTPDNFQSRRPNTSFCFLDIRSPGLGDTAMYLCATSRGTGGYEQYFGPGTRLTVT.

This chain uses TRBV10-2 with TRBJ1-1; 9 bases are shared with TRBD1. The germline V gene has CDR1 WSHSY and CDR2 SAAADI. The CDR3 totals 14 residues. V shed 7 bases and J 1 base; nucleotides not matched to a gene: 4. CDR3: CASTPGQGNTEAFF. The CDR3 DNA sequence: TGCGCCAGCACACCGGGACAGGGGAACACTGAAGCTTTCTTT.

CDR3 protein: CASSWTRASSGANVLTF. CDR3 sequence (DNA): TGTGCCAGTAGCTGGACTCGGGCGAGCTCTGGGGCCAACGTCCTGACTTTC. This chain joins TRBV19 and TRBJ2-6; perhaps TRBD2 as D (5 bases). The germline CDR1 and CDR2 sequences are LNHDA and SQIVND (reference sequence). There are 17 residues in the CDR3. The V end was cut by 6 bases, the J end by 0 bases, with 15 bases between.

V usage is TRBV6-1 and J usage is TRBJ1-2; TRBD1 aligns across 9 bases. The V segment lost 2 bases and the J segment 2 bases; nucleotides outside the gene matches: 3. The V gene's germline CDR1 is MNHNS and CDR2 SASEGT. The CDR3 length is 15 residues. The CDR3 sequence: CASSEYGTGNYGYTF. The CDR3 region has the DNA TGTGCCAGCAGTGAATACGGGACAGGGAACTATGGCTACACCTTC.

The chain carries TRBV5-4 and TRBJ2-5, with a tentative D call TRBD1 (5 bases). Trimming removed 4 bases at V and 2 bases at J, with 27 bases between. Germline loops: CDR1 SGHNT, CDR2 YYREEE (reference sequence). The CDR3 is 19 amino acids. For the CDR3, the DNA is TGTGCCAGCAGCGGACAAAGACCATCGCAATTTAGGAAACAAGAGACCCAGTACTTC. Protein: CASSGQRPSQFRKQETQYF. The variable domain in full, completed from reference TRBV5-4 and TRBJ2-5, reads ETGVTQSPTHLIKTRGQQVTLRCSSQSGHNTVSWYQQALGQGPQFIFQYYREEENGRGNFPPRFSGLQFPNYSSELNVNALELDDSALYLCASSGQRPSQFRKQETQYFGPGTRLLVL.

The rearrangement uses TRBV6-1 and TRBJ1-5, with D unclear. Between the trimmed V and J ends, which lost 8 bases and 6 bases, there was a span of 11 bases. Germline CDR1 reads MNHNS; CDR2 reads SASEGT. The CDR3 loop spans 12 amino acids. CDR3 sequence reads: CASLRAGQPQHF. The DNA of the CDR3 is TGTGCCAGCCTTCGAGCCGGTCAGCCCCAGCATTTT.

The chain carries TRBV14 and TRBJ2-2; D remains ambiguous. Germline loops: CDR1 SGHDN, CDR2 FVKESK. The germline V and J ends were trimmed by 0 bases and 5 bases, with 10 bases remaining between them. The CDR3 covers 15 residues. For the CDR3, the DNA is TGTGCCAGCAGCCAAGAACTCCCCCCAACCGGGGAGCTGTTTTTT. Translated: CASSQELPPTGELFF.

This rearrangement joins TRBV13 to TRBJ2-1; no reliable D call. The CDR3 covers 11 residues. Germline CDR1 is PRHDT and CDR2 is FYEKMQ (reference sequence). Deletions cut 0 bases from V and 10 bases from J, with 4 bases between. CDR3 in amino acids: CASSLGREQFF. The CDR3 DNA is TGTGCCAGCAGCTTAGGAAGGGAGCAGTTCTTC.